This is a list of T cell receptor beta chains from one sample in a study of T-cell memory formation after mild COVID-19. MiXCR was run by TCRdb on the 5' RACE reads, yielding one entry per CDR3 protein. This sample carries about 620,000 distinct CDR3 sequences, about 20% of them seen once, and the ten largest clones take 12%. Sequenced sample: PBMCs or a T cell subset sorted from them (not recorded which). The receptors were gathered from an adult woman who had mild COVID-19 (a few samples of this study predate the infection). Cell type and time point are not known. CDR3s include the opening cysteine and the closing phenylalanine or tryptophan. A D gene is named only where the DNA matches it firmly. The size field is filled for only some rows; it gives once, few, many or a size class.

V gene: TRBV20-1
J gene: TRBJ2-7
clone size: few
D gene: .
CDR3 protein: CSAEERTGVIYEQYF
CDR3 DNA: TGCAGTGCGGAGGAGAGAACGGGGGTGATTTACGAGCAGTACTTC

V gene: TRBV5-1
J gene: TRBJ1-1
clone size: few
D gene: .
CDR3 protein: CASSLPTGAGEAFF
CDR3 DNA: TGCGCCAGCAGCTTACCGACGGGCGCCGGTGAAGCTTTCTTT

V gene: TRBV5-1
J gene: TRBJ2-7
clone size: few
D gene: .
CDR3 protein: CASRGGTEGPPEQYF
CDR3 DNA: TGCGCCAGCAGGGGGGGGACAGAAGGTCCTCCCGAGCAGTACTTC

V gene: TRBV20-1
J gene: TRBJ2-3
clone size: .
D gene: .
CDR3 protein: CSAWGADTQYF
CDR3 DNA: TGCAGTGCCTGGGGCGCAGATACGCAGTATTTT

V gene: TRBV7-9
J gene: TRBJ1-2
clone size: .
D gene: TRBD1
CDR3 protein: CASSGNLGQGDSYGYTF
CDR3 DNA: TGTGCCAGCAGCGGGAACTTGGGACAGGGGGATAGCTATGGCTACACCTTC

V gene: TRBV9
J gene: TRBJ2-1
clone size: .
D gene: TRBD2
CDR3 protein: CASSAQLAGVPNEQFF
CDR3 DNA: TGTGCCAGCAGCGCACAACTAGCGGGAGTCCCCAATGAGCAGTTCTTC

V gene: TRBV10-3
J gene: TRBJ2-3
clone size: .
D gene: .
CDR3 protein: CAISVGTHTDTQYF
CDR3 DNA: TGTGCCATCAGTGTCGGGACTCACACAGATACGCAGTATTTT

V gene: TRBV14
J gene: TRBJ2-7
clone size: many
D gene: TRBD2
CDR3 protein: CASSQWTSSYEQYF
CDR3 DNA: TGTGCCAGCAGCCAGTGGACTAGCTCCTACGAGCAGTACTTC

V gene: TRBV6-2/TRBV6-3
J gene: TRBJ2-5
clone size: .
D gene: .
CDR3 protein: CASYNSQGIGQETQYF
CDR3 DNA: TGTGCCAGCTACAACTCGCAGGGGATAGGCCAAGAGACCCAGTACTTC

V gene: TRBV11-3
J gene: TRBJ2-2
clone size: few
D gene: TRBD2
CDR3 protein: CASSFLAGGSVFF
CDR3 DNA: TGTGCCAGCAGCTTCCTAGCGGGAGGGTCGGTGTTTTTT

V gene: TRBV12-3/TRBV12-4
J gene: TRBJ2-7
clone size: few
D gene: .
CDR3 protein: CASSFNLLGYEQYF
CDR3 DNA: TGTGCCAGCAGTTTCAACCTTCTCGGCTACGAGCAGTACTTC

V gene: TRBV29-1
J gene: TRBJ1-1
clone size: .
D gene: .
CDR3 protein: CSVVTGDTEAFF
CDR3 DNA: TGCAGCGTTGTGACTGGGGACACTGAAGCTTTCTTT

V gene: TRBV29-1
J gene: TRBJ1-1
clone size: .
D gene: .
CDR3 protein: CSVEDAGDTEAFF
CDR3 DNA: TGCAGCGTTGAAGACGCGGGTGACACTGAAGCTTTCTTT

V gene: TRBV5-6
J gene: TRBJ1-1
clone size: .
D gene: TRBD1
CDR3 protein: CASSPGQGRDTEAFF
CDR3 DNA: TGTGCCAGCAGCCCGGGACAGGGGCGGGACACTGAAGCTTTCTTT

V gene: TRBV27
J gene: TRBJ2-7
clone size: .
D gene: TRBD1
CDR3 protein: CASSRNSIRTGGGEQYF
CDR3 DNA: TGTGCCAGCAGTCGTAATTCAATCCGGACAGGGGGTGGCGAGCAGTACTTC

V gene: TRBV6-6
J gene: TRBJ2-7
clone size: many
D gene: .
CDR3 protein: CASSYSASGSYEQYF
CDR3 DNA: TGTGCCAGCAGTTACTCGGCAAGCGGAAGCTACGAGCAGTACTTC

V gene: TRBV6-5
J gene: TRBJ1-2
clone size: .
D gene: TRBD1
CDR3 protein: CASRAQGATGYTF
CDR3 DNA: TGTGCCAGCAGGGCGCAGGGGGCGACGGGCTACACCTTC

V gene: TRBV24-1
J gene: TRBJ2-1
clone size: few
D gene: TRBD2
CDR3 protein: CATSDSKFIAGGNEQFF
CDR3 DNA: TGTGCCACCAGTGATTCAAAGTTCATAGCGGGAGGCAATGAGCAGTTCTTC

V gene: TRBV25-1
J gene: TRBJ2-1
clone size: .
D gene: .
CDR3 protein: CASSSTGPEQFF
CDR3 DNA: TGTGCCAGCAGTTCCACGGGACCCGAGCAGTTCTTC

V gene: TRBV7-6
J gene: TRBJ2-1
clone size: few
D gene: TRBD1
CDR3 protein: CASSQLPRQGLNEQFF
CDR3 DNA: TGTGCCAGCAGCCAACTACCAAGACAGGGGCTCAATGAGCAGTTCTTC

V gene: TRBV11-2
J gene: TRBJ2-2
clone size: .
D gene: .
CDR3 protein: CASSHLPYTGELFF
CDR3 DNA: TGTGCCAGCAGTCACCTCCCGTACACCGGGGAGCTGTTTTTT

V gene: TRBV18
J gene: TRBJ2-4
clone size: .
D gene: TRBD1
CDR3 protein: CASSPPDRAKNIQYF
CDR3 DNA: TGTGCCAGCTCACCACCGGACAGGGCGAAAAACATTCAGTACTTC

V gene: TRBV20-1
J gene: TRBJ2-3
clone size: few
D gene: TRBD2
CDR3 protein: CSASSTEASGADTQYF
CDR3 DNA: TGCAGTGCTAGTTCGACTGAGGCTAGCGGGGCAGATACGCAGTATTTT

V gene: TRBV19
J gene: TRBJ1-2
clone size: once
D gene: TRBD1
CDR3 protein: CASTGDSAGYTF
CDR3 DNA: TGTGCCAGTACCGGGGACAGTGCCGGCTACACCTTC

V gene: TRBV24-1
J gene: TRBJ2-5
clone size: .
D gene: TRBD2
CDR3 protein: CATGGLGQETQYF
CDR3 DNA: TGTGCCACCGGTGGACTAGGCCAAGAGACCCAGTACTTC

V gene: TRBV7-3
J gene: TRBJ2-3
clone size: .
D gene: .
CDR3 protein: CASSSESGDTQYF
CDR3 DNA: TGTGCCAGCAGCTCCGAGAGCGGGGATACGCAGTATTTT